What follows are 8 T cell receptor beta chains derived from one specimen sequenced in a study of T cell responses to AZD1222 COVID-19 vaccine. Clones were sequenced by immunoSEQ multiplex PCR, and TCRdb holds only the in-frame ones, with some missing. The top ten hold around 6.4% of the sample, which has 200,000 or so clones, more than 80% seen once. The sample consisted of peripheral blood, taken on day 0 of AZD1222 vaccination. The receptors derive from an adult in good health.

This chain links TRBV18 with TRBJ1-6; 9 bases fit TRBD1. The CDR3 consists of 15 residues. CDR1 and CDR2 (germline): KGHSH, LQKENI. J gave up 8 bases and V 6 bases, and 8 bases lay outside the gene matches. CDR3 sequence reads: CASSGRTGVDSPLHF. The CDR3 DNA is TGTGCCAGCTCGGGGCGGACAGGGGTAGATTCACCCCTCCACTTT.

This clone showed up just a few times. The genes are TRBV20-1 and TRBJ1-2; D not resolved. This CDR3 has 10 amino acids. Germline V gene sequence: CDR1 DFQATT, CDR2 SNEGSKA (reference sequence). The ends were cut back, 3 bases at V and 7 bases at J, with 6 bases in the middle. For the CDR3, the DNA is TGCAGTGCTAGGAACGGTGGCTACACCTTC. Translation gives CSARNGGYTF.

In this sample, this clone turned up a few times. This chain links TRBV7-3 with TRBJ2-7; TRBD2 matches at 11 bases. Germline values: CDR1 SGHTA, CDR2 FQGTGA. V dropped 5 bases and J dropped 1; count of bases not matched to a gene: 4. The CDR3 sequence is 15 residues long. The CDR3 protein is CASSIGTSGSYEQYF. CDR3 nucleotides: TGTGCCAGCAGCATTGGGACTAGCGGATCCTACGAGCAGTACTTC.

The chain employs TRBV28 and TRBJ2-4, with 10 bases matching TRBD1. Trimming took 5 bases from V and 7 from J; bases not matched to a gene: 11. The CDR3 loop spans 16 amino acids. Germline CDR1 reads MDHEN; CDR2 reads SYDVKM. Here the CDR3 DNA reads TGTGCCAGCAGTCTACCCGAGACAGGGGGCGCGAACATTCAGTACTTC. Protein: CASSLPETGGANIQYF.

The genes are TRBV12-3 or TRBV12-4 and TRBJ2-1; 8 bases map to TRBD1. V lost 7 bases and J lost 8; bases outside the gene matches: 7. This CDR3 is 13 amino acids long. CDR3 protein: CASTHGQGYEQFF. The CDR3 DNA reads as TGTGCCAGCACCCATGGACAGGGTTATGAGCAGTTCTTC.

The chain couples TRBV27 to TRBJ2-3; D gene ambiguous. In germline, CDR1 is MNHEY, CDR2 SMNVEV (reference sequence). Trimming took 4 bases from V and 8 from J, leaving 7 bases between them. The CDR3 loop spans 11 amino acids. The CDR3 is CASSYGVTQYF. For the CDR3, the DNA is TGTGCCAGCAGTTATGGGGTTACGCAGTATTTT.

The gene calls are TRBV21-1 and TRBJ2-1; the D call in the table, TRBD2, was not verified against the DNA. TRBV21-1 is an annotated pseudogene. The CDR3 sequence is 13 residues long. The CDR3 DNA reads as TGTGCCAGCAGCTTGGGCGGGAGGAATGAGCAGTTCTTC. Protein: CASSLGGRNEQFF.

V gene TRBV24-1 combines with J gene TRBJ1-1, with D maybe TRBD1 (5 bases). The V end was cut by 8 bases, the J end by 2 bases, with 11 bases between. The CDR3 length is 13 residues. Germline CDR1 is KGHDR and CDR2 is SFDVKD. CDR3 loop: CATKTQGNTEAFF. The CDR3 DNA sequence: TGTGCCACCAAGACCCAGGGCAACACTGAAGCTTTCTTT.